A single sample is the source of the 22 T cell receptor beta chains below, sequenced in a study of T cell changes during pregnancy in multiple sclerosis. Assay: immunoSEQ multiplex PCR; the TCRdb copy retains only in-frame clones and omits some. The table has roughly 90,000 clones, over 85% seen once; the top ten hold 3.5% to 4.5%. Specimen: peripheral blood, collected in the first trimester of pregnancy. The receptors derive from a female donor with multiple sclerosis, enrolled in a pregnancy study.

The chain carries TRBV13 and TRBJ1-4, with 10 bases lining up with TRBD1. V dropped 5 bases and J dropped 8; count of bases not matched to a gene: 5. This CDR3 spans 14 amino acids. CDR1 is PRHDT, CDR2 FYEKMQ, per germline (reference sequence). CDR3 amino acids: CASSPDRGREKLFF. The CDR3 DNA reads as TGTGCCAGCAGCCCCGACAGGGGGCGGGAAAAACTGTTTTTT.

The CDR3, as DNA: TGTGCCAGCAGTCCTACCGGGACAGGGAGTTACGAGCAGTACTTC. Protein: CASSPTGTGSYEQYF. The chain recombines TRBV6-4 with TRBJ2-7; 9 nucleotides agree with TRBD1. The germline V gene has CDR1 MRHNA and CDR2 SNTAGT. CDR3 length: 15 amino acids. V lost 5 bases, J lost 4 bases, and 9 bases stayed unmatched.

This rearrangement joins TRBV30 to TRBJ2-1, with 7 positions matching TRBD2. With V trimmed by 5 bases and J by 7 bases, 5 bases remained unmatched. Germline V gives CDR1 GTSNPN, CDR2 SVGIG (reference sequence). This CDR3 is built from 12 residues. The CDR3 sequence: CAWGREGNEQFF. In DNA, the CDR3 is TGTGCCTGGGGAAGGGAGGGAAATGAGCAGTTCTTC. The entire variable domain, with the rest obtained from reference TRBV30 and TRBJ2-1, is as follows: SQTIHQWPATLVQPVGSPLSLECTVEGTSNPNLYWYRQAAGRGLQLLFYSVGIGQISSEVPQNLSASRPQDRQFILSSKKLLLSDSGFYLCAWGREGNEQFFGPGTRLTVL.

This rearrangement joins TRBV6-1 to TRBJ2-1; 9 nucleotides match TRBD2. This CDR3 spans 16 amino acids. Trimming cost V 2 bases and J 9 bases; bases outside gene matches: 11. Germline CDR1 and CDR2: MNHNS and SASEGT. CDR3 protein: CASSERAGGPLIEQFF. The DNA of the CDR3 is TGTGCCAGCAGTGAACGGGCGGGGGGGCCCTTGATTGAGCAGTTCTTC.

The chain couples TRBV7-3 to TRBJ2-3, with TRBD2 identical over 12 bases. There are 20 residues in the CDR3. CDR1 and CDR2 (germline): SGHTA, FQGTGA. Unmatched junction bases numbered 12, after V lost 1 base and J lost 1 base. DNA of the CDR3: TGTGCCAGCAGCTTAAGGGCTCGGGCTAGCGGGGGGGGAGGCACAGATACGCAGTATTTT. It codes for CASSLRARASGGGGTDTQYF.

CDR3 amino acids: CASSSEQGSLVYEQYF. In DNA form, the CDR3 reads TGTGCCAGCAGTTCCGAACAGGGGTCTCTCGTCTACGAGCAGTACTTC. The chain combines TRBV6-5 with TRBJ2-7; 7 positions agree with TRBD1. This CDR3 region has 16 residues. Germline CDR1 is MNHEY and CDR2 is SVGAGI. J was trimmed by 3 bases and V by 4 bases; bases with no gene match: 12.

The rearrangement joins TRBV19 to TRBJ2-2; 10 nucleotides align to TRBD2. This CDR3 comprises 14 residues. Germline CDR1 reads LNHDA; CDR2 reads SQIVND (reference sequence). The ends lost 10 bases at V and 7 bases at J; junction bases unmatched: 9. The CDR3 protein is CATRLAGDSGELFF. The CDR3 DNA is TGTGCCACCCGGCTAGCGGGGGACAGCGGGGAGCTGTTTTTT.

This chain joins TRBV5-1 and TRBJ2-5; TRBD2 is a possible D gene (6 bases). This CDR3 is 14 amino acids long. V gave up 4 bases and J gave up 7 bases, with 17 bases separating them. CDR1 and CDR2 from the germline V gene are SGHRS and YFSETQ. In DNA form, the CDR3 reads TGCGCCAGCAGCCCAGGGACTGCCCAGGGGACCCAGTACTTC. It yields the protein CASSPGTAQGTQYF. Full variable domain (outside the CDR3, taken from reference TRBV5-1 and TRBJ2-5): KAGVTQTPRYLIKTRGQQVTLSCSPISGHRSVSWYQQTPGQGLQFLFEYFSETQRNKGNFPGRFSGRQFSNSRSEMNVSTLELGDSALYLCASSPGTAQGTQYFGPGTRLLVL.

The rearrangement joins TRBV9 to TRBJ1-2; a possible D gene is TRBD1 (6 bases). V lost 2 bases, J lost 2 bases, and 7 bases lay in between. Per the germline V gene, CDR1 is SGDLS and CDR2 is YYNGEE. The CDR3 sequence is 13 residues long. The CDR3 protein is CASSVQGNYGYTF. The CDR3 DNA reads TGTGCCAGCAGCGTTCAGGGGAACTATGGCTACACCTTC.

A note on this clone: At one of its ends the junction is not consistent with the germline gene, which may arise from a read error. The chain uses TRBV5-1 and TRBJ2-3; D is ambiguous. The V gene's germline CDR1 is SGHRS and CDR2 YFSETQ. The CDR3 has 15 amino acids. Here the CDR3 reads CASSLVLVNTDTQYF. The CDR3 region has the DNA TGTGCCAGCAGCTTGGTCCTCGTAAACACAGATACGCAGTATTTT.

The V and J genes are TRBV5-8 and TRBJ2-1; D perhaps matches TRBD1 (6 bases). The germline V and J ends were trimmed by 2 bases and 0 bases, with 6 bases remaining between them. The CDR3 contains 14 residues. Germline values: CDR1 SGHTS, CDR2 YDEGEE. The CDR3, as DNA: TGTGCCAGCAGCTTCAGGGGCTCCTACAATGAGCAGTTCTTC. Translating gives CASSFRGSYNEQFF.

This sequence joins TRBV9 and TRBJ2-2, with 9 bases lining up with TRBD1. From germline, CDR1 is SGDLS and CDR2 YYNGEE. CDR3 size: 14 residues. With V trimmed by 6 bases and J by 4 bases, 4 bases remained unmatched. The CDR3: CASNRDRVTGELFF. CDR3 sequence (DNA): TGTGCCAGCAACCGGGACAGGGTCACCGGGGAGCTGTTTTTT.

Written as DNA, the CDR3 is TGTGCCAGTAGTATAGGCGGATACGAGCAGTACTTC. Protein: CASSIGGYEQYF. The chain joins TRBV19 to TRBJ2-7; D remains ambiguous. Trimming left V 1 base short and J 4 bases short, with 5 bases between. This CDR3 has 12 amino acids. Germline CDR1 LNHDA, CDR2 SQIVND (reference sequence).

The chain links TRBV19 to TRBJ1-2; 11 nucleotides line up with TRBD1. CDR3 size: 13 residues. J gave up 3 bases and V 8 bases, and 2 bases lay outside the gene matches. Germline values: CDR1 LNHDA, CDR2 SQIVND (reference sequence). CDR3 in amino acids: CASGDRGYYGYTF. CDR3 nucleotide sequence: TGTGCCAGTGGGGACAGGGGGTACTATGGCTACACCTTC.

This chain joins TRBV30 and TRBJ1-1, with 9 bases fitting TRBD1. The CDR3 covers 13 residues. Looked up from germline, CDR1 is GTSNPN and CDR2 is SVGIG (reference sequence). The ends lost 4 bases at V and 7 bases at J; junction bases unmatched: 7. DNA for the CDR3: TGTGCCTGGACCATGGGGGGACAGGGTGAAGCTTTCTTT. Protein: CAWTMGGQGEAFF.

CDR3 sequence: CASSLSTGSYGYTF. The CDR3 DNA follows: TGTGCCAGCAGCTTGTCGACAGGGAGCTATGGCTACACCTTC. This chain joins TRBV7-2 and TRBJ1-2; 7 nucleotides agree with TRBD1. Germline-derived CDR1 and CDR2 are SGHTA and FQGNSA. The trim removed 3 bases at V and 4 bases at J, leaving 5 bases unmatched. The CDR3 runs to 14 residues.

This clone was found a few times. The gene calls are TRBV9 and TRBJ2-2; D gene ambiguous. Germline V gene sequence: CDR1 SGDLS, CDR2 YYNGEE. V gave up 6 bases and J gave up 1 base, with 10 bases separating them. This CDR3 has 14 residues. The CDR3 sequence: CASTARGNTGELFF. The CDR3 coding sequence is TGTGCCAGCACCGCACGCGGGAACACCGGGGAGCTGTTTTTT.

The rearrangement joins TRBV11-2 to TRBJ1-2; 10 bases align to TRBD1. The CDR3 is 14 amino acids. Germline CDR1 and CDR2: SGHAT and FQNNGV. V shed 5 bases, J shed 8 bases, and the junction held 8 bases outside the gene matches. The chain's CDR3 is CASSLGTGEYGYTF. Written as DNA, the CDR3 is TGTGCCAGCAGCCTGGGGACAGGGGAATACGGCTACACCTTC. Combining the CDR3 with reference TRBV11-2 and TRBJ1-2 gives the whole variable domain EAGVAQSPRYKIIEKRQSVAFWCNPISGHATLYWYQQILGQGPKLLIQFQNNGVVDDSQLPKDRFSAERLKGVDSTLKIQPAKLEDSAVYLCASSLGTGEYGYTFGSGTRLTVV.

The chain joins TRBV5-5 to TRBJ2-1; D is ambiguous. Trimming pared 1 base from V and 4 bases from J, leaving 6 bases between. The CDR3 spans 13 residues. Germline CDR1 is SGHKS and CDR2 is YYEKEE (reference sequence). This CDR3 is CASSLSRYNEQFF. The CDR3 nucleotides read TGTGCCAGCAGCTTGTCTAGGTACAATGAGCAGTTCTTC.

V gene TRBV7-9 combines with J gene TRBJ1-2; 8 bases fit TRBD1. Germline CDR1 is SEHNR and CDR2 is FQNEAQ (reference sequence). The V and J ends lost 5 bases and 2 bases, in that order; junction bases with no gene match: 1. CDR3 length equals 13 residues. Here the CDR3 DNA reads TGTGCCAGCAGCCGACAGGGGAACTATGGCTACACCTTC. It is translated as CASSRQGNYGYTF.

The chain links TRBV16 to TRBJ2-5; D is ambiguous. The germline V gene has CDR1 KGHSY and CDR2 FQNENV. The CDR3 is 16 amino acids. V was clipped by 2 bases and J by 0 bases, with 13 bases between them. This CDR3 reads CASSQLNYQYQETQYF. CDR3 DNA: TGTGCCAGCAGCCAACTCAATTATCAGTACCAAGAGACCCAGTACTTC.

This chain links TRBV6-5 with TRBJ2-6; tentatively, D is TRBD1 (6 bases). Germline V gene data show CDR1 as MNHEY and CDR2 as SVGAGI. Trimming pared 4 bases from V and 2 bases from J, leaving 9 bases between. CDR3 length equals 15 residues. CDR3 protein: CASSFTGTGANVLTF. The CDR3 DNA reads TGTGCCAGCAGTTTCACAGGGACTGGGGCCAACGTCCTGACTTTC.